What follows describes a single T cell receptor beta chain. What it binds is not known. The PCR employed 60 Vbeta primers together with 13 Jbeta primers. The repertoire was sequenced with immunoSEQ multiplex PCR; TCRdb's copy has only in-frame clones and lacks some. The data hold about 160,000 clones, with roughly 80% observed a single time. This record comes from a study of cytomegalovirus exposure and HLA in healthy donors. Whole-study findings and limits: In vitro, three CMV-associated chains proved specific for CMV antigens. Relative to the approximately 670-donor mean, N-insertions were reportedly fewer in an Asian-associated ancestry cluster in a later analysis. When the data were analyzed later, several of the most significant clusters appeared to be linked to common viral pathogens.

Sequenced sample: PBMCs. The receptor's source is a man in his forties or fifties in good health and CMV-seronegative.

Here the CDR3 reads CASSPGLQGGELFF. The CDR3 bases are TGCGCCAGCAGCCCAGGCTTACAGGGCGGGGAGCTGTTTTTT. V gene TRBV5-1 combines with J gene TRBJ2-2, with D tentatively TRBD1 (6 bases). Trimming removed 4 bases from V and 7 bases from J, with 14 bases in between. Germline lookup yields CDR1 SGHRS and CDR2 YFSETQ. The CDR3 is 14 residues long.